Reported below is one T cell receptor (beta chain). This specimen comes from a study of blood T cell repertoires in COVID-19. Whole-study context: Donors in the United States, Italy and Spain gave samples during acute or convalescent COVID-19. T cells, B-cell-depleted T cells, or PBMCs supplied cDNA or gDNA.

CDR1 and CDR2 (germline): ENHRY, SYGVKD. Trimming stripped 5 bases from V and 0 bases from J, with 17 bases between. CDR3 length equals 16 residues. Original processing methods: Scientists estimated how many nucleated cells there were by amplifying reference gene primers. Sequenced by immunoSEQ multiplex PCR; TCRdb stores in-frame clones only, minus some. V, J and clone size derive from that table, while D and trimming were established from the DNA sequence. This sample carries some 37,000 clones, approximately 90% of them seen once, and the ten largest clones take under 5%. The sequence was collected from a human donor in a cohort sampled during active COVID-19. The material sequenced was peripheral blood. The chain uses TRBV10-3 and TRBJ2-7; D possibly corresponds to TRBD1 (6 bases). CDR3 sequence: CAISKKGSGASYEQYF. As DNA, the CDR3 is TGTGCCATCAGTAAAAAGGGGTCAGGGGCCTCCTACGAGCAGTACTTC.